This T cell receptor beta chain was identified in a study of cytomegalovirus exposure and HLA in healthy donors. Turning to the study itself: Among the 400 or so donors who were genotyped, roughly 86% fell in the genetic ancestry cluster that is associated with self-reported Caucasian donors.

The ends were cut back, 2 bases at V and 6 bases at J, with 11 bases in the middle. CDR3 length equals 14 residues. The germline V gene has CDR1 SGHTA and CDR2 FQGNSA. Primers included in the PCR were 60 Vbeta and 13 Jbeta primers. Measured with immunoSEQ multiplex PCR; TCRdb has only the in-frame clones, and not every one. The sample lists approximately 150,000 clones; around 67% were seen once. This clone has a single count. Antigen: not known. Whole-study findings and limits: Beyond CMV serostatus, there was no information to go on about immune exposure. Compared with the roughly 670-donor mean, an Asian-associated ancestry cluster reportedly had fewer N-insertions, according to a later analysis.

Regarding donors, all were healthy bone marrow donors. Sequences were obtained from PBMCs. The chain joins TRBV7-2 to TRBJ1-5; the D gene is possibly TRBD1 (5 bases). The clonotype comes from a woman younger than 30 in good health and CMV-seronegative. The CDR3 is CASSLKGLAQPQHF. Here the CDR3 DNA reads TGTGCCAGCAGCTTAAAGGGGCTGGCTCAGCCCCAGCATTTT.